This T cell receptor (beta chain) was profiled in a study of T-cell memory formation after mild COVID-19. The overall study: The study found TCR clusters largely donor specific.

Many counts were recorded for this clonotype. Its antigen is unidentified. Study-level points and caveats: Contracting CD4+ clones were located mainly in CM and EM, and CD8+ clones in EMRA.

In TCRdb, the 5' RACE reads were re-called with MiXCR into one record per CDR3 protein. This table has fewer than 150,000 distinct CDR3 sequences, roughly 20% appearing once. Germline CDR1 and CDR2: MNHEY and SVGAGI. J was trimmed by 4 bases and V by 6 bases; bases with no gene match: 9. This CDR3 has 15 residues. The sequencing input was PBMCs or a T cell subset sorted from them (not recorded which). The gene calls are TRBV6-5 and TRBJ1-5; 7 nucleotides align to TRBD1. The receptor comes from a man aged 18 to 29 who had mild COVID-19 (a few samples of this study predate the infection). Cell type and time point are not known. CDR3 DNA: TGTGCCAGCAGGAGATCGACAGGGTCAAATCAGCCCCAGCATTTT. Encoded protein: CASRRSTGSNQPQHF.